A single sample gave rise to the 20 T cell receptor beta chains below, sequenced in a study of blood T cell repertoires in COVID-19. Repertoires were generated with immunoSEQ multiplex PCR, while TCRdb's copy carries only in-frame clones and drops some. The sample includes about 200,000 clones, roughly 89% of them seen just once. Sequenced: PBMCs or T cells enriched from blood (not recorded which). All receptors derive from a woman in her twenties or thirties who had been exposed to COVID-19.

V usage is TRBV5-1 and J usage is TRBJ1-6; D is unresolved. CDR3 length: 14 amino acids. Trimming removed 0 bases from V and 4 bases from J, with 5 bases in between. CDR1 and CDR2 from the germline V gene are SGHRS and YFSETQ. The CDR3 nucleotides read TGCGCCAGCAGCTTGGACGGTTATAATTCACCCCTCCACTTT. Encoded protein: CASSLDGYNSPLHF.

In nucleotides, the CDR3 is TGCGCCAGCAGCCTCGGGACAGGGAGGACCGGGGAGCTGTTTTTT. Protein sequence: CASSLGTGRTGELFF. The gene calls are TRBV5-1 and TRBJ2-2; 9 bases align to TRBD1. Germline values: CDR1 SGHRS, CDR2 YFSETQ. V lost 4 bases to trimming and J lost 5 bases; unmatched junction nucleotides: 6. The CDR3 loop spans 15 amino acids. Full variable domain (missing parts from reference TRBV5-1 and TRBJ2-2): KAGVTQTPRYLIKTRGQQVTLSCSPISGHRSVSWYQQTPGQGLQFLFEYFSETQRNKGNFPGRFSGRQFSNSRSEMNVSTLELGDSALYLCASSLGTGRTGELFFGEGSRLTVL.

This sequence joins TRBV27 and TRBJ1-5, with TRBD1 matching over 7 bases. The CDR3 sequence is 15 residues long. Germline CDR1 is MNHEY and CDR2 is SMNVEV (reference sequence). With V trimmed by 4 bases and J by 4 bases, 7 bases remained unmatched. The CDR3 sequence is CASSYHRGFNQPQHF. DNA for the CDR3: TGTGCCAGCAGTTACCACAGGGGATTTAATCAGCCCCAGCATTTT.

The chain joins TRBV11-2 to TRBJ2-1, with a weak D call TRBD2 (6 bases). Germline-derived CDR1 and CDR2 are SGHAT and FQNNGV. The CDR3 runs 17 residues. V dropped 5 bases and J dropped 11 bases, with 28 bases sitting between them. Here the CDR3 reads CASSSPGPGDGGEKQFF. CDR3 nucleotides: TGTGCCAGCAGCAGCCCAGGGCCGGGAGATGGAGGGGAGAAGCAGTTCTTC.

The chain combines TRBV7-6 with TRBJ2-2; D gene uncertain. The V end was cut by 0 bases, the J end by 4 bases, with 12 bases between. Germline V gene sequence: CDR1 SGHVS, CDR2 FNYEAQ. The CDR3 sequence is 16 residues long. The CDR3 DNA reads TGTGCCAGCAGCTTAGCGGTACATAGGAGCACCGGGGAGCTGTTTTTT. Its translation: CASSLAVHRSTGELFF.

The chain recombines TRBV7-6 with TRBJ2-3; D is perhaps TRBD2 (6 bases). From germline, CDR1 is SGHVS and CDR2 FNYEAQ. The CDR3 is made up of 15 amino acids. Trimming took 1 base from V and 2 from J, leaving 10 bases between them. The CDR3 region has the DNA TGTGCCAGCAGCTTAGGTGGCGGGGTCACAGATACGCAGTATTTT. It specifies CASSLGGGVTDTQYF.

The DNA of the CDR3 is TGTGCCAGCAGCCAAGGGGCCGGGGGAGTGACTTACGAGCAGTACTTC. Its protein product is CASSQGAGGVTYEQYF. The rearrangement joins TRBV14 to TRBJ2-7, with D tentatively TRBD2 (6 bases). The ends were cut back, 1 base at V and 4 bases at J, with 17 bases in the middle. Germline loops: CDR1 SGHDN, CDR2 FVKESK. This CDR3 region has 16 residues.

The CDR3 DNA reads as TGTGCCAGCAGCTTAGCGGACAGGCCGCCCTACAATGAGCAGTTCTTC. Translated: CASSLADRPPYNEQFF. This rearrangement joins TRBV7-3 to TRBJ2-1; 7 bases are shared with TRBD1. Trimming cost V 2 bases and J 2 bases; bases outside gene matches: 6. The CDR3 contains 16 residues. Germline CDR1 is SGHTA and CDR2 is FQGTGA.

The CDR3 loop reads CASSLFQGGAGYTF. The DNA of the CDR3 is TGCGCCAGCAGCTTGTTCCAGGGCGGAGCTGGCTACACCTTC. The V gene is TRBV5-1, the J gene TRBJ1-2; weak D call: TRBD1 (5 bases). The CDR3 contains 14 residues. V was cut by 1 base and J by 7 bases, with 14 bases left in between. Germline V gene lookup returns CDR1 SGHRS and CDR2 YFSETQ.

Here the CDR3 reads CASSPSGGSTDTQYF. CDR3 in DNA: TGTGCCAGCTCACCGTCCGGGGGTAGCACAGATACGCAGTATTTT. The rearrangement uses TRBV18 and TRBJ2-3, with a tentative D call TRBD2 (6 bases). The length of the CDR3 is 15 residues. Deletions cut 3 bases from V and 0 bases from J, with 10 bases between. Per the germline V gene, CDR1 is KGHSH and CDR2 is LQKENI.

The genes are TRBV7-9 and TRBJ2-7; maybe TRBD1 (6 bases). This CDR3 is 12 amino acids long. Germline CDR1 is SEHNR and CDR2 is FQNEAQ (reference sequence). The germline V and J ends were trimmed by 5 bases and 5 bases, with 10 bases remaining between them. For the CDR3, the DNA is TGTGCCAGCAGCCACAGGGTAAACGAGCAGTACTTC. It specifies CASSHRVNEQYF.

The chain uses TRBV5-1 and TRBJ1-2; a weak D match, TRBD1 (6 bases). Trimming removed 2 bases from V and 4 bases from J, with 15 bases in between. This CDR3 contains 15 residues. CDR1 and CDR2 from the germline V gene are SGHRS and YFSETQ. The CDR3 here is CASSLVGQPTYGYTF. Written as DNA, the CDR3 is TGCGCCAGCAGCTTAGTCGGACAGCCTACCTATGGCTACACCTTC.

This sequence joins TRBV9 and TRBJ1-4; 8 positions agree with TRBD1. The CDR3 length is 16 residues. The V gene's germline CDR1 is SGDLS and CDR2 YYNGEE. Unmatched junction bases numbered 6, after V lost 3 bases and J lost 2 bases. The CDR3 sequence: CASSAPRQGTNEKLFF. CDR3 sequence (DNA): TGTGCCAGCAGCGCACCTCGACAGGGGACTAATGAAAAACTGTTTTTT.

A remark on this clone: One end of the junction fails to match germline, which may point to a read error. The sample holds other DNA sequences that translate to the same CDR3. This chain connects TRBV27 to TRBJ1-1; 9 bases fit TRBD1. The germline V gene has CDR1 MNHEY and CDR2 SMNVEV (reference sequence). The CDR3 length is 14 residues. DNA for the CDR3: TGTGCCAGCGCCCCGGTGGGACAGGGTGATGAAGCCTTCTTT. This sequence encodes CASAPVGQGDEAFF.

This clone occurred a few times. The chain couples TRBV11-2 to TRBJ2-2; TRBD2 agrees at 10 bases. The CDR3 has 18 amino acids. The V gene's germline CDR1 is SGHAT and CDR2 FQNNGV. The ends lost 2 bases at V and 0 bases at J; junction bases unmatched: 6. CDR3 DNA sequence: TGTGCCAGCAGCTTAAGGCTAGCGGGGGCCCCGAACACCGGGGAGCTGTTTTTT. Encoded protein: CASSLRLAGAPNTGELFF. Together with reference TRBV11-2 and TRBJ2-2, the CDR3 gives the full variable domain: EAGVAQSPRYKIIEKRQSVAFWCNPISGHATLYWYQQILGQGPKLLIQFQNNGVVDDSQLPKDRFSAERLKGVDSTLKIQPAKLEDSAVYLCASSLRLAGAPNTGELFFGEGSRLTVL.

V is TRBV30 and J is TRBJ1-1; the D gene is possibly TRBD1 (5 bases). The V gene's germline CDR1 is GTSNPN and CDR2 SVGIG (reference sequence). This CDR3 spans 13 amino acids. Deletions cut 1 base from V and 4 bases from J, with 10 bases between. The CDR3 coding sequence is TGTGCCTGGAGTGCTGGGAGGGGCACTGAAGCTTTCTTT. Protein product: CAWSAGRGTEAFF.

The CDR3 loop is CAIGSAGQPNPDTQYF. The CDR3, as DNA: TGTGCCATCGGAAGTGCGGGACAGCCCAACCCAGATACGCAGTATTTT. The chain links TRBV10-3 to TRBJ2-3; tentative D call: TRBD1 (7 bases). CDR1 ENHRY and CDR2 SYGVKD come from the germline V gene. The ends were cut back, 8 bases at V and 4 bases at J, with 22 bases in the middle. This CDR3 is 16 amino acids long.

This chain joins TRBV11-2 and TRBJ2-7; TRBD2 aligns across 10 bases. From germline, CDR1 is SGHAT and CDR2 FQNNGV. The ends lost 1 base at V and 0 bases at J; junction bases unmatched: 6. This CDR3 has 17 amino acids. The CDR3 nucleotides are TGTGCCAGCAGCTTAGCTACTAGCGGGGCGCTCTCCTACGAGCAGTACTTC. This encodes CASSLATSGALSYEQYF.

The J gene is TRBJ2-3, the V gene TRBV24-1; 8 bases are a match to TRBD2. The germline gives CDR1 KGHDR, CDR2 SFDVKD. The CDR3 totals 16 residues. Unmatched junction bases numbered 4, after V lost 3 bases and J lost 0 bases. CDR3 coding DNA: TGTGCCACCAGTGATCGGACTAGCCTTAGCACAGATACGCAGTATTTT. Protein sequence: CATSDRTSLSTDTQYF.

This chain joins TRBV6-6 and TRBJ1-1; D is undetermined. The V end was cut by 3 bases, the J end by 5 bases, with 10 bases between. Germline lookup yields CDR1 MNHNY and CDR2 SVGAGI (reference sequence). CDR3 length: 13 residues. The CDR3 region is CASSYRVFTEAFF. CDR3 coding DNA: TGTGCCAGCAGTTATCGGGTTTTTACTGAAGCTTTCTTT.